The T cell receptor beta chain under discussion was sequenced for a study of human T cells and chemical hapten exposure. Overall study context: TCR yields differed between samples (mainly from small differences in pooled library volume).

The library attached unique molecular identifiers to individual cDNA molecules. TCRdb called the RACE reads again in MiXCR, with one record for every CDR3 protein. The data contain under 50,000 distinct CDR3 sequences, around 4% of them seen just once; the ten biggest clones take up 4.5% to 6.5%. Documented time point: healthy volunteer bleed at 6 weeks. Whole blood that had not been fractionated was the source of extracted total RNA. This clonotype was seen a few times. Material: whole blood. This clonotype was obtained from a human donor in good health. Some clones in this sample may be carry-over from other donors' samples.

The CDR3 spells CASLRGVGNQPQHF. The CDR3 DNA sequence: TGTGCCAGCCTTAGAGGGGTGGGCAATCAGCCCCAGCATTTT. The chain is built from TRBV28 and TRBJ1-5, with D possibly matching TRBD1 (5 bases). The CDR3 contains 14 residues. Trimming removed 8 bases from V and 2 bases from J, with 13 bases in between. Germline-derived CDR1 and CDR2 are MDHEN and SYDVKM.